Reported below is one T cell receptor beta chain. Its antigen remains unidentified. The source of the sample is a study of identical twins. Study-wide results and limits: Beta out-of-frame sequences showed weaker excess sharing between twins. Recombination models fit unrelated individuals' TCR alpha sharing but underestimated twins'. Abundant beta clonotypes from cord blood had fewer insertions, unlike memory repertoires, which showed none.

TCRdb redid the calling of the 5' RACE reads with MiXCR, one entry per CDR3 protein. Among 500,000 to 650,000 distinct CDR3 sequences listed, just over 7% were seen once. Germline lookup yields CDR1 SGHVS and CDR2 FQNEAQ. The CDR3 totals 15 residues. V was cut by 5 bases and J by 3 bases, with 16 bases left in between. Healthy Caucasian donors formed the entire cohort. These data also formed part of another study, on yellow fever vaccine responses in identical twins.

The chain links TRBV7-8 to TRBJ1-2, with D tentatively TRBD1 (6 bases). Sample: PBMCs. This TCR came from a woman younger than 30 in good health. The CDR3: CASSPRGIYYYGYTF. As DNA, the CDR3 is TGTGCCAGCAGCCCTAGGGGGATCTACTACTATGGCTACACCTTC. Full variable domain (rest looked up from reference TRBV7-8 and TRBJ1-2): GAGVSQSPRYKVAKRGQDVALRCDPISGHVSLFWYQQALGQGPEFLTYFQNEAQLDKSGLPSDRFFAERPEGSVSTLKIQRTQQEDSAVYLCASSPRGIYYYGYTFGSGTRLTVV.